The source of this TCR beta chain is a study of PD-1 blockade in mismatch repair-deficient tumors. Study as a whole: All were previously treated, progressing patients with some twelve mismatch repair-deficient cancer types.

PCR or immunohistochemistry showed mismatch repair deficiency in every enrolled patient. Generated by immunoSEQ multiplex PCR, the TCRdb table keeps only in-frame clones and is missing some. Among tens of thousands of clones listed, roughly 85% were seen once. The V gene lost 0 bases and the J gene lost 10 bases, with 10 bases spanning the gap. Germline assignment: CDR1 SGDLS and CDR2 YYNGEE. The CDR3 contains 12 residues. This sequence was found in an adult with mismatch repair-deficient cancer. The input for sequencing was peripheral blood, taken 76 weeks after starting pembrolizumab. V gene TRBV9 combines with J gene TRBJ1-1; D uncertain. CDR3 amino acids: CASSVGSDPAFF. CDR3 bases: TGTGCCAGCAGCGTAGGTTCCGATCCAGCTTTCTTT.